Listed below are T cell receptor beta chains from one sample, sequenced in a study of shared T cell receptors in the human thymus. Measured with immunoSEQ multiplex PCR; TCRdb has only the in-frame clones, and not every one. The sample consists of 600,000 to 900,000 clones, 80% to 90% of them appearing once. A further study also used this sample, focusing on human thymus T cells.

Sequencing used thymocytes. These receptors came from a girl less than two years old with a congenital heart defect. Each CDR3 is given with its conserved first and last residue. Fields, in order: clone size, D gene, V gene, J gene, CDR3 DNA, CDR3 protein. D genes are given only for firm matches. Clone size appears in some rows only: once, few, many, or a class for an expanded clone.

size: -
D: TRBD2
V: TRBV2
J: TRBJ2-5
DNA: TGTGCCAGCAGCACCTTAGGGCTAGCGGCCCGCGAGACCCAGTACTTC
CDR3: CASSTLGLAARETQYF

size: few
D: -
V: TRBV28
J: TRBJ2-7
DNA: TGTGCCAGCAGACCCTACGGAGGGCGGTGCTACGAGCAGTACTTC
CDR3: CASRPYGGRCYEQYF

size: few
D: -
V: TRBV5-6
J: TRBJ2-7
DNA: TGTGCCAGCAGCTTGGACACCTACGAGCAGTACTTC
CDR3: CASSLDTYEQYF

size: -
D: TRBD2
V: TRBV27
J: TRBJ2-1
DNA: TGTGCCAGCAGTACAACCGGGACTAGCGGGAGTCACGGGAATGAGCAGTTCTTC
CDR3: CASSTTGTSGSHGNEQFF

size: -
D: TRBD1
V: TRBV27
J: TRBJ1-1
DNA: TGTGCCAGCAGTTTCACCGGGACAGCTAAAAACACTGAAGCTTTCTTT
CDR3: CASSFTGTAKNTEAFF

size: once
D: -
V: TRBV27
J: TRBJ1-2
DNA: TGTGCCAGCAGTGCCCAGGGGTTCTATGGCTACACCTTC
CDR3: CASSAQGFYGYTF

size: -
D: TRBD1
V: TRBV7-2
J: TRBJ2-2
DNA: TGTGCCAGCAGCCTTCGACGGGACAGAAAAACCGGGGAGCTGTTTTTT
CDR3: CASSLRRDRKTGELFF

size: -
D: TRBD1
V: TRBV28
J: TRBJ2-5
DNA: TGTGCCAGCAGTTATCCGGGACAGGGCGAGGAGACCCAGTACTTC
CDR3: CASSYPGQGEETQYF

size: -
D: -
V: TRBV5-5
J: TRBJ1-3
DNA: TGTGCCAGCAGCTTACGCCCGACCTGGAGCTCTGGAAACACCATATATTTT
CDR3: CASSLRPTWSSGNTIYF

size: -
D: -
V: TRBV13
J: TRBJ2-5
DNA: TGTGCCAGCAGCTCTACAGGGCGAGGGCAAGAGACCCAGTACTTC
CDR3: CASSSTGRGQETQYF

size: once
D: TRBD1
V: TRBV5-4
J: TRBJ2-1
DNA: TGTGCCAGCAGCTTGATGGACAGGTCCTACAATGAGCAGTTCTTC
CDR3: CASSLMDRSYNEQFF

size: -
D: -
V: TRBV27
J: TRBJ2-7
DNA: TGTGCCAGCAGTTTATTACAGGGAAGCAGTTTGGAGCAGTACTTC
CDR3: CASSLLQGSSLEQYF

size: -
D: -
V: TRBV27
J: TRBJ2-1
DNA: TGTGCCAGCAGTTCAAACACCAATGGACATTACAATGAGCAGTTCTTC
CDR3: CASSSNTNGHYNEQFF

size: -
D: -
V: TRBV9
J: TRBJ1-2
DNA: TGTGCCAGCAGCGTAGATGACAGCCATCCTGGCTACACCTTC
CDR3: CASSVDDSHPGYTF

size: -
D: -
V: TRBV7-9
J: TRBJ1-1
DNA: TGTGCCAGCAGCCCCTTGGAGTACACTGAAGCTTTCTTT
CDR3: CASSPLEYTEAFF

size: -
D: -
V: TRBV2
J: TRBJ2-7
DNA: TGTGCCAGCAAAGATATGCCCAGGAGGACGGTGCAGTACTTC
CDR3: CASKDMPRRTVQYF

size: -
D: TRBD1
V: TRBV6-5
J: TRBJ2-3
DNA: TGTGCCAGCAGTTACGGACAGGGAAAGGGTACGCAGTATTTT
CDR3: CASSYGQGKGTQYF

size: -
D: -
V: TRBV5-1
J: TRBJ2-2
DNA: TGCGCCAGCAGCTTGGGTAATCGGAACACCGGGGAGCTGTTTTTT
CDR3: CASSLGNRNTGELFF

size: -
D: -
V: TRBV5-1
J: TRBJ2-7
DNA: TGCGCCAGCGGAATACCAGGTCGTTCATCCTACGAGCAGTACTTC
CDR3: CASGIPGRSSYEQYF

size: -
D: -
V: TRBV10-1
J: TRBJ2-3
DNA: TGCGCCAGCAGTGTTCCCTCTGTGGTAGTAACAGATACGCAGTATTTT
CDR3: CASSVPSVVVTDTQYF

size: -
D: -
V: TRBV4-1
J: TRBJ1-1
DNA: TGCGCCAGCAGCCGAAAGGGGCACACGGTGAACACTGAAGCTTTCTTT
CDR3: CASSRKGHTVNTEAFF

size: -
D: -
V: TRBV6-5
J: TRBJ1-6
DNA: TGTGCCAGCAGGACCGGGAATTATAATTCACCCCTCCACTTT
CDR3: CASRTGNYNSPLHF

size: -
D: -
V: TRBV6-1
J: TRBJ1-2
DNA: TGTGCCAGCAGTGAAGAGCAGACAGAGGACTATGGCTACACCTTC
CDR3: CASSEEQTEDYGYTF

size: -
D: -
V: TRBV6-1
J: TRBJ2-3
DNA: TGTGCCAGCAGTGAATTAGGGGCCTGCACAGATACGCAGTATTTT
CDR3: CASSELGACTDTQYF

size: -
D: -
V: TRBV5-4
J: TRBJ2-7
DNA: TGTGCCAGCAGCTTACAAGGGGAAAGGCCCTACGAGCAGTACTTC
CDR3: CASSLQGERPYEQYF

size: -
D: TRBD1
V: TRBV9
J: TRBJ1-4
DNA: TGTGCCAGCAGCACCGACAGGGAAACCCCTAATGAAAAACTGTTTTTT
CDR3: CASSTDRETPNEKLFF

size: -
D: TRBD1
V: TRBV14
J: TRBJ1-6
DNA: TGTGCCAGCAGCCAAGAATTGGGGACAGGGAGCTCCTATAATTCACCCCTCCACTTT
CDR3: CASSQELGTGSSYNSPLHF

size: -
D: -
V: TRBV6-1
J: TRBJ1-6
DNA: TGTGCCAGCAGTGGGACAGATCTAGGTAATTCACCCCTCCACTTT
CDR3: CASSGTDLGNSPLHF

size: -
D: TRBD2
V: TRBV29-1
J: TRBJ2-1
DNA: TGCAGCGTTGAAGTCGGACTAGCGGAATACAATGAGCAGTTCTTC
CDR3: CSVEVGLAEYNEQFF

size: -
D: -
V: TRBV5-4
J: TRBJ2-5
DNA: TGTGCCAGCAGCGGAGGGGACCCCTGGGATGCGGAGACCCAGTACTTC
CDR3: CASSGGDPWDAETQYF

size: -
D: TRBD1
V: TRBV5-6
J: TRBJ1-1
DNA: TGTGCCAGCAGCTTGAAAGGGACAGCGAAAGCTTTCTTT
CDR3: CASSLKGTAKAFF

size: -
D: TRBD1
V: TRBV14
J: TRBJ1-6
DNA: TGTGCCAGCAGCCAAGCCCTTTGGACAGGGCTGGGAAATTCACCCCTCCACTTT
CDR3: CASSQALWTGLGNSPLHF

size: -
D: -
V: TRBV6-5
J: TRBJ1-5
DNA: TGTGCCAGCAGTCGAAGGGGTGGGCCCCAGCATTTT
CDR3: CASSRRGGPQHF

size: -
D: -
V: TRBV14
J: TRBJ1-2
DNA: TGTGCCAGCAGCCAGGAGGGAGAGGTCGGCTACACCTTC
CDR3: CASSQEGEVGYTF

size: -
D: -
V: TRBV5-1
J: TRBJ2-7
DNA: TGCGCCAGCAGCTTGGTGCCCGGGAAGCGATCTAACTCCTACGAGCAGTACTTC
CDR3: CASSLVPGKRSNSYEQYF

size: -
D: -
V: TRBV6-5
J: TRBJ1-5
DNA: TGTGCCAGCAGTTACTTGCCGGTGGGCAATCAGCCCCAGCATTTT
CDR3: CASSYLPVGNQPQHF

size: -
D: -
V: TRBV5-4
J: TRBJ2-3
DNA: TGTGCCAGCAGCACCCCGGTGGGGGGGGCTAGCACAGATACGCAGTATTTT
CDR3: CASSTPVGGASTDTQYF

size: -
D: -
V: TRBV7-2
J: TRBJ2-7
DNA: TGTGCCAGCAGCTTCGCAGGGACACCTTCCTACGAGCAGTACTTC
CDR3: CASSFAGTPSYEQYF

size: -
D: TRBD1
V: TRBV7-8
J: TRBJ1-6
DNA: TGTGCCAGCAGCCCCTCAACCTGGACAGGGTCATCACCCCTCCACTTT
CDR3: CASSPSTWTGSSPLHF

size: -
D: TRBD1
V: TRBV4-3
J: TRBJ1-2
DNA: TGCGCCAGCAGCCACCGAAAAGGTCTCAACACCAGGGACAGGGAAGACTATGGCTACACCTTC
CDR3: CASSHRKGLNTRDREDYGYTF

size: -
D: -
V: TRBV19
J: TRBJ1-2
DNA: TGTGCCAGTCACCACCGGTGGGCAGGCCCAAGCTATGGCTACACCTTC
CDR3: CASHHRWAGPSYGYTF

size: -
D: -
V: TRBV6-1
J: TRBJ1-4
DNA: TGTGCCAGCAGTGATTATAATCACGCACAGGGAGTAACGAATGAAAAACTGTTTTTT
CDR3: CASSDYNHAQGVTNEKLFF

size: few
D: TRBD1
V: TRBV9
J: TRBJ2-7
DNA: TGTGCCAGCAGCGTAGCTCCGGGACAGCCGTTAGTTGGGCAGTACTTC
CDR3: CASSVAPGQPLVGQYF

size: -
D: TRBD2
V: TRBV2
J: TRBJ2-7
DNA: TGTGCCAGCAGTGCGACTAGCGGGGGATGGGAGCAGTACTTC
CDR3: CASSATSGGWEQYF

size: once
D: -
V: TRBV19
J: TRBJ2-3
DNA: TGTGCCAGTAGTAGATCAGAAGACACAGATACGCAGTATTTT
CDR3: CASSRSEDTDTQYF

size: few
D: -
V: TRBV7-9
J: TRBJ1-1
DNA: TGTGCCAGCAGCTTAGCGGGACACCTACTGGGGTTGAACACTGAAGCTTTCTTT
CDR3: CASSLAGHLLGLNTEAFF

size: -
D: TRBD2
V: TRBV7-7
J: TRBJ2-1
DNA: TGTGCTAGCAGCCACACAGCGGGGGGGCCCGTAGATGAGCAGTTCTTC
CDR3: CASSHTAGGPVDEQFF

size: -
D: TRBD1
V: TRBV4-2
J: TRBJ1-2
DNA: TGTGCCACCATATTAAAGGGACAGGGGGCCGGTGACTATGGCTACACCTTC
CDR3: CATILKGQGAGDYGYTF

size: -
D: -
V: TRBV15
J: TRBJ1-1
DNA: TGTGCCACCAGCAGCGCTGCCCGGAGGACTGAAGCTTTCTTT
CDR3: CATSSAARRTEAFF

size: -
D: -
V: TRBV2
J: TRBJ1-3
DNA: TGTGCCAGCAATTTAGACATCTCCGGAAACACCATATATTTT
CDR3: CASNLDISGNTIYF

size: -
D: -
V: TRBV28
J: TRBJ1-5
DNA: TGTGCCAGCAGTCCAAGTGGGCAGATTTCAACCGGGGAATGTCAGCCCCAGCATTTT
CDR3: CASSPSGQISTGECQPQHF

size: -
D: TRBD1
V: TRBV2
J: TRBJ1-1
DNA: TGTGCCAGCAGTCGGGACAGTGAAGCTTTCTTT
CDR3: CASSRDSEAFF

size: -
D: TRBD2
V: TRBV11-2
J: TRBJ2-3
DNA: TGTGCCAGCAGCCCCCATTTGGGCGGGGGGGCGAAAGATACGCAGTATTTT
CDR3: CASSPHLGGGAKDTQYF

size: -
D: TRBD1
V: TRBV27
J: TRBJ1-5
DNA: TGTGCCAGCAGTTTAGGGGGACAGCATAGCAATCAGCCCCAGCATTTT
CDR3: CASSLGGQHSNQPQHF

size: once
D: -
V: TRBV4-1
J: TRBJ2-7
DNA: TGCGCCAGCAGCCAAGTAAGTTCGGGAAAATACTACGAGCAGTACTTC
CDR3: CASSQVSSGKYYEQYF